A single sample gave rise to the 26 T cell receptor beta chains below, sequenced in a study of CD8 T cells in ankylosing spondylitis (dated by TCRdb to the late 2010s). The library was built by means of 5' RACE. TCRdb lists the instrument as Illumina HiSeq 2500. TCRdb reanalyzed the raw reads on its own, using fastp at Q25 for trimming and MiXCR for clone calling, and kept in-frame beta chains. Identical CDR3 proteins give one entry, which carries the most common genes and DNA. Within this sample are hundreds of thousands of distinct CDR3 sequences, with about 20% of them counted one time only. The top ten clones comprise 13% of the sample. The sequenced sample was blood, either unsorted or a sorted T cell fraction (not recorded which). The receptors were sampled from a male donor with ankylosing spondylitis or in good health (not recorded which).

This rearrangement joins TRBV6-4 to TRBJ2-1, with TRBD2 as a possible D gene (6 bases). With 3 bases removed from V and 13 bases from J, the gap between germline ends came to 16 bases. The CDR3 consists of 13 residues. The V gene's germline CDR1 is MRHNA and CDR2 SNTAGT. CDR3 amino acids: CASSELPEGIQFF. The CDR3 bases are TGTGCCAGCAGTGAGCTGCCGGAGGGCATCCAGTTCTTC.

The rearrangement uses TRBV25-1 and TRBJ2-7; D is ambiguous. Germline V gene lookup returns CDR1 MGHDK and CDR2 SYGVNS. V lost 0 bases, J lost 5 bases, and 5 bases lay in between. The CDR3 loop spans 12 amino acids. This CDR3 reads CASSEYWDEQYF. The DNA of the CDR3 is TGTGCCAGCAGTGAATACTGGGACGAGCAGTACTTC.

This clonotype was seen only a few times. The chain uses TRBV20-1 and TRBJ2-1; D is uncertain. Trimming left V 0 bases short and J 3 bases short, with 9 bases between. The CDR3 consists of 14 residues. Germline V gene lookup returns CDR1 DFQATT and CDR2 SNEGSKA (reference sequence). The CDR3 loop is CSARDPLHYNEQFF. The DNA of the CDR3 is TGCAGTGCTAGAGATCCCCTCCACTACAATGAGCAGTTCTTC.

Points on this clonotype: The germline gene is not matched at one end of the junction; a read error may be the cause. The chain is built from TRBV15 and TRBJ2-2; 7 positions match TRBD2. Germline CDR1 and CDR2: LNHNV and YYDKDF (reference sequence). The CDR3 spans 16 residues. The CDR3 loop is CAISRAGRTNTGELFF. CDR3 DNA: TGTGCCATCAGCAGAGCGGGGAGAACGAACACCGGGGAGCTGTTTTTT.

V and J are TRBV7-3 and TRBJ2-3; no clear D gene. Per germline, CDR1 SGHTA and CDR2 FQGTGA. The V end was cut by 5 bases, the J end by 3 bases, with 15 bases between. CDR3 size: 15 residues. The CDR3 spells CASSPTDHSTDTQYF. CDR3 sequence (DNA): TGTGCCAGCAGCCCTACGGACCATTCTACAGATACGCAGTATTTT.

The chain has TRBV12-3 or TRBV12-4 and TRBJ2-1; unclear D gene. With 2 bases removed from V and 4 bases from J, the gap between germline ends came to 6 bases. This CDR3 is built from 13 residues. CDR3 protein: CASSLKGYNEQFF. The CDR3 DNA follows: TGTGCCAGCAGTTTAAAAGGATACAATGAGCAGTTCTTC.

The V call is TRBV2, the J call TRBJ2-7, with D unclear. Trimming took off 7 bases at V and 3 bases at J, with 7 bases between the two ends. Germline assignment: CDR1 SNHLY and CDR2 FYNNEI. This CDR3 contains 11 residues. CDR3 coding DNA: TGTGCCAGCATGGACGACTACGAGCAGTACTTC. Amino acid sequence: CASMDDYEQYF.

The chain carries TRBV10-3 and TRBJ2-7; 15 bases agree with TRBD2. Per the germline V gene, CDR1 is ENHRY and CDR2 is SYGVKD. The V gene end was trimmed by 3 bases and the J gene end by 5 bases; junction bases not matched to a gene: 5. The CDR3 is made up of 16 amino acids. This CDR3 reads CAISEPGLAGGNEQYF. CDR3 bases: TGTGCCATCAGTGAACCGGGACTAGCGGGGGGAAACGAGCAGTACTTC.

The chain is built from TRBV7-9 and TRBJ2-7; D may match TRBD1 or TRBD2 (5 bases each). Trimming took 4 bases from V and 3 from J, leaving 10 bases between them. The length of the CDR3 is 13 residues. Per the germline V gene, CDR1 is SEHNR and CDR2 is FQNEAQ (reference sequence). The CDR3 spells CASSSGRIYEQYF. The CDR3 DNA follows: TGTGCCAGCAGCTCGGGACGGATCTACGAGCAGTACTTC.

V gene TRBV12-3 or TRBV12-4 combines with J gene TRBJ2-7; D tentatively fits TRBD1 or TRBD2 (5 bases each). This CDR3 is 13 amino acids long. V gave up 10 bases and J gave up 2 bases, with 15 bases separating them. The CDR3 coding sequence is TGTGCCACGCGACGGGACGGAGCCTACGAGCAGTACTTC. Translation gives CATRRDGAYEQYF.

The V call is TRBV29-1, the J call TRBJ1-2; D is perhaps TRBD1 (5 bases). The CDR3 extends over 12 amino acids. The V end lost 6 bases, the J end lost 7 bases, and 15 bases lay between the germline ends. Germline assignment: CDR1 SQVTM and CDR2 ANQGSEA. CDR3 in amino acids: CSVRGEGSGYTF. In nucleotides, the CDR3 is TGCAGCGTCCGAGGGGAGGGGTCTGGCTACACCTTC.

This clonotype was detected only a few times. V and J are TRBV27 and TRBJ2-7; 10 nucleotides match TRBD1. CDR1 and CDR2 from the germline V gene are MNHEY and SMNVEV (reference sequence). This CDR3 is 22 amino acids long. V lost 4 bases, J lost 2 bases, and 26 bases stayed unmatched. The CDR3 region has the DNA TGTGCCAGCAGTTCGACCCGTTTGATTGTCCTTCCGACAGGGGGCTCTACCTACGAGCAGTACTTC. Translation gives CASSSTRLIVLPTGGSTYEQYF.

The chain links TRBV20-1 to TRBJ2-1; 8 positions agree with TRBD1. Germline CDR1 DFQATT, CDR2 SNEGSKA (reference sequence). V shed 6 bases, J shed 5 bases, and the junction held 12 bases outside the gene matches. The CDR3 has 15 residues. Here the CDR3 DNA reads TGCAGTGCGAGTACCGGGACAGGTCTACACAATGAGCAGTTCTTC. This sequence encodes CSASTGTGLHNEQFF.

This chain uses TRBV20-1 with TRBJ1-2; D call uncertain. From germline, CDR1 is DFQATT and CDR2 SNEGSKA (reference sequence). The CDR3 covers 14 residues. V was cut by 0 bases and J by 4 bases, with 12 bases left in between. CDR3 sequence reads: CSARDAGNSYGYTF. The CDR3 DNA is TGCAGTGCTAGAGATGCCGGGAACAGCTATGGCTACACCTTC.

This chain joins TRBV7-6 and TRBJ2-2; a possible D gene is TRBD1 (5 bases). Germline-derived CDR1 and CDR2 are SGHVS and FNYEAQ. The CDR3 extends over 13 amino acids. V lost 5 bases to trimming and J lost 6 bases, with 10 bases between them. The CDR3 loop is CASSLGHPGELFF. CDR3 bases: TGTGCCAGCAGCCTCGGACACCCCGGGGAGCTGTTTTTT.

This chain connects TRBV2 to TRBJ2-2; 10 bases map to TRBD1. V was clipped by 0 bases and J by 7 bases; unmatched bases: 5. The CDR3 is 16 residues long. Germline V lookup: CDR1 SNHLY, CDR2 FYNNEI. The CDR3 nucleotides read TGTGCCAGCAGTGAAGCAGGGACAGGGGCCGGCGGGGAGCTGTTTTTT. Translated: CASSEAGTGAGGELFF. The full variable domain, its missing parts supplied by reference TRBV2 and TRBJ2-2, is EPEVTQTPSHQVTQMGQEVILRCVPISNHLYFYWYRQILGQKVEFLVSFYNNEISEKSEIFDDQFSVERPDGSNFTLKIRSTKLEDSAMYFCASSEAGTGAGGELFFGEGSRLTVL.

The J gene is TRBJ1-2, the V gene TRBV5-6; 7 bases align to TRBD1. This CDR3 has 18 residues. Per germline, CDR1 SGHDT and CDR2 YYEEEE. V was pared by 0 bases and J by 0 bases, with 11 bases of the junction left unmatched. DNA of the CDR3: TGTGCCAGCAGCTTGGCCGGGACAGCCCCAAAAGCTAACTATGGCTACACCTTC. This codes for CASSLAGTAPKANYGYTF.

The chain recombines TRBV5-1 with TRBJ2-7; D is uncertain. This CDR3 spans 17 amino acids. V was pared by 2 bases and J by 6 bases, with 24 bases between. CDR1 is SGHRS, CDR2 YFSETQ, per germline. The CDR3 here is CASSLVGVGHAVSEQYF. The CDR3 coding sequence is TGCGCCAGCAGCTTAGTCGGTGTGGGCCACGCCGTCTCCGAGCAGTACTTC.

The chain has TRBV20-1 and TRBJ2-5; D may correspond to TRBD1 or TRBD2 (5 bases each). The V gene lost 6 bases and the J gene lost 3 bases, with 14 bases spanning the gap. The germline gives CDR1 DFQATT, CDR2 SNEGSKA (reference sequence). CDR3 size: 13 residues. The DNA for the CDR3 is TGCAGTGCCCCGGGATGGACAAAAGAGACCCAGTACTTC. Protein: CSAPGWTKETQYF.

The V and J genes are TRBV6-5 and TRBJ2-5; 7 positions match TRBD1. The germline V gene has CDR1 MNHEY and CDR2 SVGAGI. The CDR3 extends over 15 amino acids. Trimming at V came to 2 bases and at J to 2 bases, leaving 5 bases not matched to a gene. In nucleotides, the CDR3 is TGTGCCAGCAGTTACCCACCGACAGGGCAAGAGACCCAGTACTTC. As protein: CASSYPPTGQETQYF.

The chain employs TRBV12-3 or TRBV12-4 and TRBJ2-1; 7 nucleotides agree with TRBD1. The trim removed 6 bases at V and 5 bases at J, leaving 4 bases unmatched. The CDR3 has 13 amino acids. CDR3 region: CASRHGTDNEQFF. CDR3 sequence (DNA): TGTGCCAGCAGGCATGGGACAGACAATGAGCAGTTCTTC.

This clonotype has a handful of counts. The rearrangement uses TRBV20-1 and TRBJ2-2, with TRBD2 identical over 7 bases. This CDR3 has 13 amino acids. From germline, CDR1 is DFQATT and CDR2 SNEGSKA (reference sequence). V lost 1 base, J lost 9 bases, and 5 bases stayed unmatched. As DNA, the CDR3 is TGCAGTGCTAGAGGCTTAGCGGGCAGGGAGCTGTTTTTT. This gives the protein CSARGLAGRELFF.

This clonotype was found a few times. The chain is built from TRBV28 and TRBJ2-2, with TRBD1 as a possible D gene (7 bases). Per germline, CDR1 MDHEN and CDR2 SYDVKM. The CDR3 totals 14 residues. Trimming cost V 6 bases and J 7 bases, with 15 bases left between them. CDR3 in amino acids: CASRLQGTYGELFF. The CDR3 DNA reads TGTGCCAGCAGGCTACAGGGGACTTACGGGGAGCTGTTTTTT.

This chain joins TRBV10-3 and TRBJ2-5, with 10 bases that match TRBD1. J was trimmed by 4 bases and V by 5 bases; bases with no gene match: 10. The CDR3 is 16 residues long. CDR1 and CDR2 from the germline V gene are ENHRY and SYGVKD. The CDR3 is CAISTPGTGVGETQYF. The CDR3 nucleotides read TGTGCCATCAGTACACCCGGGACAGGGGTTGGAGAGACCCAGTACTTC.

The chain joins TRBV5-4 to TRBJ2-5, with 10 bases fitting TRBD2. V trimming: 4 bases; J trimming: 1 base; junction bases outside the gene matches: 4. This CDR3 has 15 residues. The germline V gene encodes CDR1 SGHNT and CDR2 YYREEE (reference sequence). CDR3: CASSRTSGVQETQYF. The CDR3 region has the DNA TGTGCCAGCAGCAGAACTAGCGGGGTCCAAGAGACCCAGTACTTC.

The chain employs TRBV7-2 and TRBJ2-1, with 9 nucleotides matching TRBD2. The CDR3 is made up of 16 amino acids. Germline V gene lookup returns CDR1 SGHTA and CDR2 FQGNSA. Trimming at V came to 4 bases and at J to 9 bases, leaving 13 bases not matched to a gene. CDR3 in amino acids: CASSSRDGGGAGEQFF. The CDR3 nucleotides read TGTGCCAGCAGCTCCCGGGACGGCGGGGGGGCGGGTGAGCAGTTCTTC.